This T cell receptor (beta chain) is from a study of cytomegalovirus exposure and HLA in healthy donors. Across the whole study: About 85 million unique TCR sequences came from HLA-typed donors in an early release. Study observations and caveats: A previous analysis found most TCR beta V segments productive roughly 90% or roughly 30% of the time. Donors belonging to an Asian-associated ancestry cluster reportedly showed fewer N-insertions in productive TCRs than the approximately 670-donor mean, according to what a later analysis found.

The CDR3 loop spans 14 amino acids. The junction had 5 bases not matched to a gene; V was cut back by 4 bases and J by 2 bases. Germline values: CDR1 KGHSH, CDR2 LQKENI. In the PCR, 60 Vbeta and 13 Jbeta primers were used. This table comes from immunoSEQ multiplex PCR, and its TCRdb copy is limited to in-frame clones, with some not included. The specimen's table records about 88,000 clones. A note on this clone: Its specificity is not known.

Sequenced: PBMCs. The chain employs TRBV18 and TRBJ2-7; the match to TRBD1 covers 7 bases. The clonotype comes from a girl aged 10 to 17 in good health and CMV-seropositive. The CDR3 sequence: CASSRAGQAYEQYF. The CDR3 DNA follows: TGTGCCAGCTCACGGGCCGGACAGGCCTACGAGCAGTACTTC.